The 7 T cell receptor beta chains listed next were all sequenced from one sample in a study of blood T cell repertoires in COVID-19. Assay used: immunoSEQ multiplex PCR; TCRdb lists only in-frame clones, some missing. This sample has tens of thousands of clones, with 82% found just once. The sequencing sample was made of peripheral blood. The source is a woman aged 60-70 years with acute or convalescent COVID-19.

This chain joins TRBV10-3 and TRBJ1-2, with D uncertain. From germline, CDR1 is ENHRY and CDR2 SYGVKD. V shed 3 bases and J shed 5 bases, with 10 bases lying between them. This CDR3 has 13 amino acids. The CDR3 region is CAISEAVAYGYTF. In DNA form, the CDR3 reads TGTGCCATCAGTGAAGCGGTCGCTTATGGCTACACCTTC.

V is TRBV28 and J is TRBJ2-3; the match to TRBD2 covers 12 bases. This CDR3 comprises 15 residues. The germline V gene encodes CDR1 MDHEN and CDR2 SYDVKM. The V and J ends lost 8 bases and 8 bases, in that order; junction bases with no gene match: 11. The CDR3 bases are TGTGCCAGCGGAACTCTAGCGGGGGGGCCTGGTACGCAGTATTTT. Protein sequence: CASGTLAGGPGTQYF. Variable domain in full (rest from reference TRBV28 and TRBJ2-3): DVKVTQSSRYLVKRTGEKVFLECVQDMDHENMFWYRQDPGLGLRLIYFSYDVKMKEKGDIPEGYSVSREKKERFSLILESASTNQTSMYLCASGTLAGGPGTQYFGPGTRLTVL.

This clone showed up just a few times. The V gene is TRBV29-1, the J gene TRBJ2-5, with 10 bases aligning to TRBD2. The germline gives CDR1 SQVTM, CDR2 ANQGSEA. The V gene end was trimmed by 8 bases and the J gene end by 4 bases; junction bases not matched to a gene: 7. The CDR3 has 13 amino acids. DNA of the CDR3: TGCAGCACCCCTAGCGGGAGATTAGAGACCCAGTACTTC. It encodes CSTPSGRLETQYF.

The chain uses TRBV5-6 and TRBJ1-1, with 7 bases matching TRBD1. The CDR3 runs to 16 residues. Germline loops: CDR1 SGHDT, CDR2 YYEEEE. J was trimmed by 1 base and V by 0 bases; bases with no gene match: 6. CDR3 sequence reads: CASSLARGQRNTEAFF. Here the CDR3 DNA reads TGTGCCAGCAGCTTGGCTCGGGGACAGAGGAACACTGAAGCTTTCTTT.

The V gene is TRBV3-1 (or the pseudogene TRBV3-2), the J gene TRBJ2-1; TRBD2 agrees at 10 bases. The CDR3 runs 15 residues. J lost 8 bases, V lost 5 bases, and 9 bases had no gene match. Germline values: CDR1 LGHDT, CDR2 YNNKEL (reference sequence). The CDR3 DNA reads TGTGCCAGCAGCGGGGAACTAGCGGGAATCGATGAGCAGTTCTTC. This translates into CASSGELAGIDEQFF.

This chain joins TRBV6-1 and TRBJ2-1; D is ambiguous. The germline gives CDR1 MNHNS, CDR2 SASEGT. The V and J ends lost 3 bases and 12 bases respectively, with 15 bases between them. The CDR3 sequence is 13 residues long. The CDR3 region is CASSEHSEDRQFF. The CDR3 DNA reads as TGTGCCAGCAGTGAGCACTCCGAGGATAGGCAGTTCTTC.

This clone was observed a few times. V and J are TRBV18 and TRBJ2-1; a weak D match, TRBD2 (6 bases). V was shortened by 6 bases and J by 0 bases, with 18 bases between the two germline ends. There are 17 residues in the CDR3. CDR1 and CDR2 (germline): KGHSH, LQKENI. The CDR3 here is CASSSLAAPSSYNEQFF. CDR3 nucleotide sequence: TGTGCCAGCTCCTCTTTAGCGGCGCCAAGCTCCTACAATGAGCAGTTCTTC.